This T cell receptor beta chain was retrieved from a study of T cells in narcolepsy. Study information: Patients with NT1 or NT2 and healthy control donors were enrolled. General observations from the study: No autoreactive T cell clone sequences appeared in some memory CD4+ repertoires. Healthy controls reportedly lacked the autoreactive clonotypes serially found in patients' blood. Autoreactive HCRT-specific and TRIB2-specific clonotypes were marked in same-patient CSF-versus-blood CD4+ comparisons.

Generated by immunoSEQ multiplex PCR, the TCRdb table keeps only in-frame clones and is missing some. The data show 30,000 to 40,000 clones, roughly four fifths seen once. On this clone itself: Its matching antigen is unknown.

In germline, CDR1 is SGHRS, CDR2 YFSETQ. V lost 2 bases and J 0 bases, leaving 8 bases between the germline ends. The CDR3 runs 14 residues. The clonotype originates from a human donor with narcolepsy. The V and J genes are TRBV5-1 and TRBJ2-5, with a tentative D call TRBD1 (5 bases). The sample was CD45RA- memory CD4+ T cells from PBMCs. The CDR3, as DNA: TGCGCCAGCAGCTTATCAGGGTACCAAGAGACCCAGTACTTC. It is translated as CASSLSGYQETQYF.